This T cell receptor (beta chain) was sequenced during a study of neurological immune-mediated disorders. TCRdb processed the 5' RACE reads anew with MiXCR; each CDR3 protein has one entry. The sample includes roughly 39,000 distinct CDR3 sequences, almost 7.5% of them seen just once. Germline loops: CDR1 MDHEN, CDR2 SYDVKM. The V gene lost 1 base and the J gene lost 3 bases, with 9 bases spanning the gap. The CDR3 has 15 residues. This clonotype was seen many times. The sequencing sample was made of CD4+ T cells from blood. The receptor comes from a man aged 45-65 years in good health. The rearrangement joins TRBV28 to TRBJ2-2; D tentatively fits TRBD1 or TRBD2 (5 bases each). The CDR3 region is CASSLSGTDTGELFF. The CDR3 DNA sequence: TGTGCCAGCAGTTTATCCGGGACGGACACCGGGGAGCTGTTTTTT.